The clone carrying this T cell receptor beta chain came up many times. Its antigen is unidentified. V was trimmed by 2 bases and J by 7 bases, leaving 9 bases between them. The CDR3 covers 14 residues. Germline V gene data show CDR1 as PRHDT and CDR2 as FYEKMQ (reference sequence). For the diagnoses, clinical symptoms, serum thyroxine and TRAb, thyroid ultrasound and orbital computed tomography were used. Cells are PBMCs isolated from roughly 9.3 ml of fresh blood. The data were taken from a study of T cells in Graves' hyperthyroidism and ophthalmopathy. Regarding the study as a whole: Most thyroid clonotypes expanded above 0.001 were also detected in blood.

From RNA transcripts, TCR beta CDR3 regions were amplified. HTBI primers were employed in a first-round RT-PCR of the TCR CDR3. Using its own MiXCR run on the multiplex PCR reads, TCRdb lists one record per CDR3 protein. The top ten clones hold around 30% of a sample with nearly 750,000 distinct CDR3 sequences, about 35% of them seen once. The source of this sequence is a woman in her 40s with Graves' hyperthyroidism. Sequencing was carried out using blood. This sequence joins TRBV13 and TRBJ1-6; D possibly corresponds to TRBD1 (5 bases). The CDR3 region is CASSLLEGNSPLHF. The CDR3 DNA sequence: TGTGCCAGCAGCTTATTGGAGGGGAATTCACCCCTCCACTTT.